The present T cell receptor (beta chain) was sequenced within a study of post-analysis software for immune sequencing data. Background on the study: The patients showed relapsing-remitting, secondary progressive and progressive-relapsing multiple sclerosis courses.

Study-wide results and limits: In patients, TRBV5-6, TRBV5-1 and TRBV20-1 belonged to five TRBV segments found more frequently than in controls. People with multiple sclerosis had a significantly lower normalized Chao1 diversity than controls did. Strong co-clustering by F measure linked samples that shared a preparation batch.

Comments on this clonotype: Antigen: not known.

Unique-molecular-identifier-tagged TCR beta cDNA libraries were used. Each sample of about 0.9 to 11 million input T cells yielded about 500,000 cDNA molecules, so each molecule approximated one T cell. TCRdb re-derived calls from the PCR reads in MiXCR, one entry per CDR3 protein. This sample has roughly 580,000 distinct CDR3 sequences, with around 44% found just once. Germline V gene lookup returns CDR1 SGHDT and CDR2 YYEEEE. This CDR3 region has 13 residues. The V gene lost 2 bases and the J gene lost 10 bases, with 15 bases spanning the gap. This receptor was taken from a girl aged 5 to 17 with multiple sclerosis. This chain uses TRBV5-6 with TRBJ1-1; the D gene is possibly TRBD1 (5 bases). The specimen sequenced was blood. The CDR3 sequence is CASSFAALGGAFF. The CDR3 DNA sequence: TGTGCCAGCAGCTTCGCGGCGCTGGGGGGAGCTTTCTTT.